This TCR beta chain stems from a study of neoadjuvant nivolumab and ipilimumab in lung cancer. General study points: Pretherapy blood TCR richness correlated positively with resected tumor richness. Only a single major-pathologic-response sample was available for clonality analysis. TCR sequencing covered a small number of samples.

Clones were sequenced by immunoSEQ multiplex PCR, and TCRdb holds only the in-frame ones, with some missing. The repertoire holds 15,000 to 20,000 clones, with 65% to 80% as singletons. This clone was detected only a few times. Antigen: not known. V was pared by 5 bases and J by 11 bases, with 13 bases between. Germline V gives CDR1 MDHEN, CDR2 SYDVKM. This CDR3 has 12 residues. Sequenced material: tumor tissue, taken after neoadjuvant nivolumab, alone or with ipilimumab, at or shortly before surgery. The clonotype originates from an adult with non-small cell lung cancer. This sequence joins TRBV28 and TRBJ1-5; D is unresolved. The CDR3 loop is CASSTNQVSQHF. CDR3 DNA sequence: TGTGCCAGCAGTACTAACCAGGTATCCCAGCATTTT.